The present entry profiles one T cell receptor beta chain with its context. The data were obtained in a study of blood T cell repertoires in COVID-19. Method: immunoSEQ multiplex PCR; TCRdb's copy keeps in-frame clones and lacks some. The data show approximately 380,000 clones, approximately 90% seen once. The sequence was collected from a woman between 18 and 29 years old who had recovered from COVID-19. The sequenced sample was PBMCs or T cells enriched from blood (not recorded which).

The CDR3 is CASSSSGGDYEQYF. CDR3 DNA sequence: TGTGCCAGCTCTTCTAGCGGGGGGGACTACGAGCAGTACTTC. The gene calls are TRBV18 and TRBJ2-7; 12 nucleotides match TRBD2. This CDR3 has 14 amino acids. With 6 bases clipped from V and 3 bases from J, the junction kept 3 bases outside the gene matches. The germline gives CDR1 KGHSH, CDR2 LQKENI.